This passage covers 23 T cell receptor beta chains from one sample sequenced in a study of blood T cell repertoires in COVID-19. Libraries were prepared by immunoSEQ multiplex PCR; TCRdb keeps only in-frame clonotypes and omits some of them. The sample lists 450,000 to 500,000 clones, around 85% occurring once. Sequencing was performed on PBMCs or T cells enriched from blood (not recorded which). The receptor set was obtained from an older woman who had recovered from COVID-19.

The chain combines TRBV5-1 with TRBJ2-1; no clear D. V was clipped by 0 bases and J by 0 bases, with 10 bases between them. This CDR3 is 16 amino acids long. CDR1 SGHRS and CDR2 YFSETQ come from the germline V gene. The CDR3 region is CASSLDPASSYNEQFF. The DNA of the CDR3 is TGCGCCAGCAGCTTGGATCCAGCGAGCTCCTACAATGAGCAGTTCTTC.

The V call is TRBV20-1, the J call TRBJ2-3, with 7 bases identical to TRBD2. The germline CDR1 and CDR2 sequences are DFQATT and SNEGSKA (reference sequence). After removal of 3 bases from V and 1 base from J, the junction contained 7 bases not matched to a gene. The CDR3 covers 15 residues. The CDR3 coding sequence is TGCAGTGCTAGTGGCAGCGGGGTAGGCACAGATACGCAGTATTTT. Translation gives CSASGSGVGTDTQYF.

The rearrangement joins TRBV5-4 to TRBJ1-2, with D possibly TRBD1 on 5 matching bases. The CDR3 has 14 residues. V lost 4 bases and J 4 bases, leaving 14 bases between the germline ends. Germline assignment: CDR1 SGHNT and CDR2 YYREEE (reference sequence). The CDR3 DNA reads TGTGCCAGCAGCGGACATACTTCTACCTATGGCTACACCTTC. It specifies CASSGHTSTYGYTF.

This clone was seen once. The rearrangement uses TRBV6-1 and TRBJ2-7; a weak D match, TRBD1 (6 bases). The CDR3 length is 15 residues. The germline V gene encodes CDR1 MNHNS and CDR2 SASEGT. V lost 2 bases to trimming and J lost 3 bases, with 14 bases between them. The CDR3 region has the DNA TGTGCCAGCAGTGAATTCCCGGACAGCTACTACGAGCAGTACTTC. Translation gives CASSEFPDSYYEQYF.

The CDR3 reads CASSLVAGGLEQYV. The CDR3 DNA is TGTGCCAGCAGTTTAGTAGCAGGGGGCCTCGAGCAGTACGTC. The chain links TRBV27 to TRBJ2-7; TRBD1 agrees at 8 bases. V lost 2 bases to trimming and J lost 6 bases; unmatched junction nucleotides: 6. CDR1 is MNHEY, CDR2 SMNVEV, per germline (reference sequence). CDR3 size: 14 residues.

The gene calls are TRBV18 and TRBJ1-1; TRBD1 agrees at 8 bases. This CDR3 has 14 amino acids. Germline CDR1 and CDR2: KGHSH and LQKENI. With 2 bases clipped from V and 4 bases from J, the junction kept 3 bases outside the gene matches. The CDR3 coding sequence is TGTGCCAGCTCACCATCCGGACAGGGCACTGAAGCTTTCTTT. It encodes CASSPSGQGTEAFF.

As for this clone: The same CDR3 also results from other DNA sequences found in this sample. The gene calls are TRBV2 and TRBJ1-2, with D unclear. The CDR3 is made up of 11 amino acids. Trimming shortened V by 3 bases and J by 8 bases, and 7 bases separated the two germline ends. From germline, CDR1 is SNHLY and CDR2 FYNNEI. The CDR3 spells CASSERGGYTF. In nucleotides, the CDR3 is TGTGCCAGCAGTGAGAGAGGAGGCTACACCTTC.

The chain links TRBV3-1 (or the pseudogene TRBV3-2) to TRBJ1-4; D unresolved. CDR1 is LGHDT, CDR2 YNNKEL, per germline (reference sequence). The CDR3 consists of 12 residues. V was pared by 2 bases and J by 7 bases, with 5 bases between. Written as DNA, the CDR3 is TGTGCCAGCAGCCAAACTCCTGAAAAACTGTTTTTT. The encoded protein is CASSQTPEKLFF.

In its sample, this clone was seen once. The J gene is TRBJ2-2, the V gene TRBV24-1, with TRBD1 as a possible D gene (5 bases). This CDR3 has 15 residues. Germline CDR1 KGHDR, CDR2 SFDVKD. V shed 3 bases and J shed 0 bases, with 7 bases lying between them. CDR3 loop: CATSDTTANTGELFF. The CDR3 region has the DNA TGTGCCACCAGTGATACGACAGCGAACACCGGGGAGCTGTTTTTT.

The rearrangement links TRBV7-2 to TRBJ2-5, with 8 bases lining up with TRBD2. Per the germline V gene, CDR1 is SGHTA and CDR2 is FQGNSA. The V and J ends lost 4 bases and 4 bases, in that order; junction bases with no gene match: 8. This CDR3 contains 15 residues. CDR3 residues: CASSYGTSGRETQYF. The CDR3 coding sequence is TGTGCCAGCAGCTACGGGACTAGTGGACGAGAGACCCAGTACTTC. Combining the CDR3 with reference TRBV7-2 and TRBJ2-5 gives the whole variable domain GAGVSQSPSNKVTEKGKDVELRCDPISGHTALYWYRQSLGQGLEFLIYFQGNSAPDKSGLPSDRFSAERTGGSVSTLTIQRTQQEDSAVYLCASSYGTSGRETQYFGPGTRLLVL.

The sample holds one count of this clone. V is TRBV29-1 and J is TRBJ2-2; 9 positions match TRBD2. Trimming removed 7 bases from V and 0 bases from J; junction bases left unmatched: 9. The CDR3 runs 16 residues. Germline-derived CDR1 and CDR2 are SQVTM and ANQGSEA. The CDR3 spells CSAGTSGGSNTGELFF. The CDR3 region has the DNA TGCAGCGCCGGTACAAGCGGGGGGTCGAACACCGGGGAGCTGTTTTTT.

The rearrangement uses TRBV11-2 and TRBJ2-2, with 11 bases lining up with TRBD2. Germline V lookup: CDR1 SGHAT, CDR2 FQNNGV. V gave up 5 bases and J gave up 3 bases; unmatched junction bases: 8. The CDR3 consists of 17 residues. CDR3 loop: CASSTSRLAGHTGELFF. CDR3 coding DNA: TGTGCCAGCAGCACCTCAAGACTAGCGGGGCACACCGGGGAGCTGTTTTTT.

This chain uses TRBV7-8 with TRBJ1-3; D remains unclear. Germline assignment: CDR1 SGHVS and CDR2 FQNEAQ. The CDR3 is 14 amino acids. Trimming left V 3 bases short and J 0 bases short, with 6 bases between. This chain's CDR3 is CASSLRVSGNTIYF. The DNA of the CDR3 is TGTGCCAGCAGCTTGAGGGTCTCTGGAAACACCATATATTTT.

The chain is built from TRBV5-6 and TRBJ2-3; unclear D gene. The CDR3 totals 11 residues. V lost 2 bases, J lost 6 bases, and 4 bases lay in between. Germline CDR1 is SGHDT and CDR2 is YYEEEE. The CDR3 protein is CASSFGDTQYF. The CDR3 region has the DNA TGTGCCAGCAGCTTCGGTGATACGCAGTATTTT.

CDR3 residues: CASSLGGTGEKPQHF. The CDR3, as DNA: TGTGCCAGCAGCTTGGGCGGGACCGGGGAAAAGCCCCAGCATTTT. V is TRBV5-6 and J is TRBJ1-5; D possibly corresponds to TRBD1 (5 bases). Trimming removed 0 bases at V and 8 bases at J, with 15 bases between. Germline V CDR1 and CDR2: SGHDT, YYEEEE. This CDR3 spans 15 amino acids.

The chain recombines TRBV4-1 with TRBJ1-3; 11 bases align to TRBD1. J was trimmed by 2 bases and V by 0 bases; bases with no gene match: 6. Germline CDR1 reads MGHRA; CDR2 reads YSYEKL. This CDR3 region has 18 residues. In DNA, the CDR3 is TGCGCCAGCAGCCAAGATCTGGGGGGACAGGGGGCTGGAAACACCATATATTTT. Protein product: CASSQDLGGQGAGNTIYF.

As concerns this clone: At the DNA level, this CDR3 is encoded by other sequences in the same sample as well. The chain recombines TRBV5-1 with TRBJ1-1; 10 positions agree with TRBD1. Germline assignment: CDR1 SGHRS and CDR2 YFSETQ. The ends lost 5 bases at V and 4 bases at J; junction bases unmatched: 5. CDR3 length: 14 amino acids. This CDR3 reads CASSLRDRGTEAFF. The DNA for the CDR3 is TGCGCCAGCAGTCTTCGGGACAGGGGCACTGAAGCTTTCTTT.

The chain uses TRBV20-1 and TRBJ2-1, with D possibly matching TRBD2 (5 bases). V lost 3 bases, J lost 4 bases, and 13 bases lay in between. This CDR3 contains 14 residues. Germline V lookup: CDR1 DFQATT, CDR2 SNEGSKA (reference sequence). CDR3 DNA sequence: TGCAGTGCTAGTGATTTGCGGGTTTACAATGAGCAGTTCTTC. Translated, it gives CSASDLRVYNEQFF.

The chain is built from TRBV21-1 and TRBJ1-1; the DNA was not used to check the table's D call, TRBD1. TRBV21-1 is designated a pseudogene. CDR3 length equals 12 residues. The CDR3 DNA reads TGTGCCAGCAGCAATAACGGACAGCAAGCTTTCTTT. It specifies CASSNNGQQAFF.

This chain joins TRBV20-1 and TRBJ1-1; no clear D gene. V lost 6 bases and J 6 bases, leaving 8 bases between the germline ends. Germline V lookup: CDR1 DFQATT, CDR2 SNEGSKA (reference sequence). The CDR3 is 10 residues long. The CDR3 protein is CSAGSPEAFF. The CDR3 region has the DNA TGCAGTGCCGGGTCCCCTGAAGCTTTCTTT.

The CDR3 here is CAITAGGNTGELFF. The CDR3 bases are TGTGCCATCACAGCCGGAGGGAACACCGGGGAGCTGTTTTTT. The rearrangement links TRBV10-3 to TRBJ2-2, with a weak D call TRBD2 (5 bases). The CDR3 sequence is 14 residues long. CDR1 is ENHRY, CDR2 SYGVKD, per germline. The V gene lost 7 bases and the J gene lost 1 base, with 10 bases spanning the gap.

This clone was detected ten times or more. This chain uses TRBV11-2 with TRBJ2-7, with TRBD1 identical over 8 bases. Unmatched junction bases numbered 7, after V lost 1 base and J lost 5 bases. This CDR3 is built from 15 residues. Looked up from germline, CDR1 is SGHAT and CDR2 is FQNNGV. The CDR3, as DNA: TGTGCCAGCAGCTTAGGCGGACAGGGTCGAAACGAGCAGTACTTC. Translating it yields CASSLGGQGRNEQYF.

The sample holds one count of this clone. V gene TRBV20-1 combines with J gene TRBJ2-7, with D possibly being TRBD1 (6 bases). Per germline, CDR1 DFQATT and CDR2 SNEGSKA (reference sequence). The CDR3 sequence is 11 residues long. The germline V and J ends were trimmed by 3 bases and 3 bases, with 6 bases remaining between them. CDR3 sequence (DNA): TGCAGTGCTAGGGACAGCTACGAGCAGTACGTC. It encodes CSARDSYEQYV.